One and the same sample provided the 23 T cell receptor beta chains below, sequenced in a study of neurological immune-mediated disorders. TCRdb fed the 5' RACE reads into MiXCR, producing one record per CDR3 protein. The sample has 45,000 to 55,000 distinct CDR3 sequences, about 9.3% seen once. The sequencing sample was made of PBMCs. Every receptor here comes from a woman between 40 and 55 years old with HTLV-1-associated myelopathy (HAM/TSP).

This clonotype was counted ten times or more. The chain combines TRBV12-3 or TRBV12-4 with TRBJ2-1, with 7 bases identical to TRBD2. The junction had 8 bases not matched to a gene; V was cut back by 2 bases and J by 7 bases. The CDR3 sequence is 15 residues long. CDR3 DNA sequence: TGTGCCAGCAGTTTATGGGAAGGTAGCGGGAATGAGCAGTTCTTC. This sequence encodes CASSLWEGSGNEQFF.

There are many counts of this clonotype. J is TRBJ1-4 and V is TRBV12-3 or TRBV12-4, with D unclear. Trimming left V 5 bases short and J 7 bases short, with 11 bases between. The CDR3 loop spans 13 amino acids. The CDR3: CASSPHPGEKLFF. In nucleotides, the CDR3 is TGTGCCAGCAGTCCGCACCCCGGTGAAAAACTGTTTTTT.

In regard to this clonotype: Just one base apart from a much larger clone, this may be a read error. The chain is built from TRBV9 and TRBJ2-7; 8 positions match TRBD1. The junction had 11 bases not matched to a gene; V was cut back by 1 base and J by 5 bases. This CDR3 has 16 residues. Per the germline V gene, CDR1 is SGDLS and CDR2 is YYNGEE. The CDR3 nucleotides read TGTGCCAGCAGCGTATCGCAGGGGGCCGGGTTCGACGAGCAGTACTTC. This translates into CASSVSQGAGFDEQYF.

This clonotype was seen at least ten times. This chain uses TRBV6-5 with TRBJ2-2, with a possible D match to TRBD2 (6 bases). The CDR3 spans 17 residues. V lost 0 bases and J lost 2, with 13 bases in between. Germline V gene sequence: CDR1 MNHEY, CDR2 SVGAGI. CDR3 nucleotides: TGTGCCAGCAGTTACTCGTTGCGGGGATTTAACACCGGGGAGCTGTTTTTT. Translation gives CASSYSLRGFNTGELFF.

The rearrangement joins TRBV7-6 to TRBJ2-2; possibly TRBD1 for D (6 bases). This CDR3 contains 14 residues. Germline lookup yields CDR1 SGHVS and CDR2 FNYEAQ. The V end was cut by 5 bases, the J end by 4 bases, with 11 bases between. The CDR3 loop reads CASSTNRATGELFF. In nucleotides, the CDR3 is TGTGCCAGCAGCACCAACAGGGCCACCGGGGAGCTGTTTTTT. Using reference TRBV7-6 and TRBJ2-2 for the parts outside the CDR3, the full variable domain is GAGVSQSPRYKVTKRGQDVALRCDPISGHVSLYWYRQALGQGPEFLTYFNYEAQQDKSGLPNDRFSAERPEGSISTLTIQRTEQRDSAMYRCASSTNRATGELFFGEGSRLTVL.

This clonotype was observed at least ten times. V gene TRBV9 combines with J gene TRBJ2-2, with TRBD2 matching over 12 bases. The germline gives CDR1 SGDLS, CDR2 YYNGEE. The CDR3 totals 18 residues. Losses at the gene ends were 1 base for V and 0 bases for J; bases not matched to a gene: 4. CDR3 amino acids: CASSVRASGGANTGELFF. In DNA form, the CDR3 reads TGTGCCAGCAGCGTAAGGGCTAGCGGGGGGGCGAACACCGGGGAGCTGTTTTTT.

This clonotype came up many times. This rearrangement joins TRBV5-5 to TRBJ1-5; 7 bases agree with TRBD1. There are 14 residues in the CDR3. Losses at the gene ends were 4 bases for V and 6 bases for J; bases not matched to a gene: 7. Looked up from germline, CDR1 is SGHKS and CDR2 is YYEKEE (reference sequence). The CDR3 reads CASSAGTAGQPQHF. In DNA form, the CDR3 reads TGTGCCAGCAGCGCCGGGACAGCGGGTCAGCCCCAGCATTTT.

This clonotype was recorded at least ten times. For the CDR3, the DNA is TGTGCCAGCAGTTTAAAACCGGGGTCCTACAATGAGCAGTTCTTC. It specifies CASSLKPGSYNEQFF. This chain connects TRBV27 to TRBJ2-1; a weak D match, TRBD2 (5 bases). Trimming took 2 bases from V and 1 from J, leaving 9 bases between them. Germline CDR1 and CDR2: MNHEY and SMNVEV (reference sequence). CDR3 length equals 15 residues.

This clonotype was counted many times. CDR3 region: CASSQGEGSTEAFF. Here the CDR3 DNA reads TGCGCCAGCAGCCAAGGGGAGGGGTCCACTGAAGCTTTCTTT. J is TRBJ1-1 and V is TRBV4-3; TRBD1 is a possible D gene (5 bases). The V end lost 1 base, the J end lost 4 bases, and 10 bases lay between the germline ends. From germline, CDR1 is LGHNA and CDR2 YSLEER. The CDR3 is made up of 14 amino acids.

This clonotype was recorded many times. The chain has TRBV4-1 and TRBJ2-7; tentatively, D is TRBD1 (6 bases). The CDR3 loop spans 15 amino acids. Trimming left V 1 base short and J 2 bases short, with 12 bases between. Germline CDR1 is MGHRA and CDR2 is YSYEKL. CDR3 loop: CASSQVAQGPYEQYF. The CDR3 DNA sequence: TGCGCCAGCAGCCAAGTAGCCCAGGGGCCCTACGAGCAGTACTTC.

This clonotype was seen at least ten times. The J gene is TRBJ1-2, the V gene TRBV21-1; TRBD1 is the table's D call, not checked against the DNA. TRBV21-1 is deemed a pseudogene. There are 15 residues in the CDR3. The CDR3: CASSNDSGVNYGYTF. CDR3 bases: TGTGCCAGCAGCAACGATTCAGGGGTTAACTATGGCTACACCTTC.

This clonotype occurred many times. The CDR3: CASGKNRVPYEQYF. The CDR3 DNA is TGTGCTAGTGGTAAAAACAGGGTTCCCTACGAGCAGTACTTC. The J gene is TRBJ2-7, the V gene TRBV12-5, with D tentatively TRBD1 (6 bases). CDR1 and CDR2 (germline): LGHNT, FRNRAP. This CDR3 contains 14 residues. Between the trimmed V and J ends, which lost 5 bases and 2 bases, there was a span of 13 bases.

This clonotype was observed many times. The V call is TRBV4-1, the J call TRBJ1-4; D call uncertain. The germline V gene has CDR1 MGHRA and CDR2 YSYEKL. The V end was cut by 1 base, the J end by 5 bases, with 8 bases between. The CDR3 has 14 residues. The CDR3 DNA sequence: TGCGCCAGCAGCCAAGGGGGTTACAATGAAAAACTGTTTTTT. As protein: CASSQGGYNEKLFF.

There are many counts of this clonotype. CDR3: CASSLLHSNQPQHF. The CDR3 DNA reads as TGTGCCAGCAGCTTGCTACATAGCAATCAGCCCCAGCATTTT. The chain carries TRBV5-6 and TRBJ1-5; D remains ambiguous. Germline V CDR1 and CDR2: SGHDT, YYEEEE. V was shortened by 1 base and J by 0 bases, with 5 bases between the two germline ends. This CDR3 is 14 amino acids long.

This clonotype was counted many times. The rearrangement links TRBV10-3 to TRBJ2-4; 7 nucleotides align to TRBD1. CDR1 is ENHRY and CDR2 is SYGVKD in the germline V gene. This CDR3 region has 18 residues. Trimming cost V 4 bases and J 2 bases; bases outside gene matches: 14. CDR3 bases: TGTGCCATCAGTGTGACCCAACGGGACAGTGTTTCCAAAAACATTCAGTACTTC. It codes for CAISVTQRDSVSKNIQYF.

This clonotype has ten or more counts. V usage is TRBV9 and J usage is TRBJ1-1, with a weak D call TRBD1 (6 bases). Germline V gene sequence: CDR1 SGDLS, CDR2 YYNGEE. Trimming took off 3 bases at V and 8 bases at J, with 20 bases between the two ends. This CDR3 has 15 residues. Written as DNA, the CDR3 is TGTGCCAGCAGCGAGGGGGAAAGGGAGGTCCACGAAGCTTTCTTT. It codes for CASSEGEREVHEAFF.

This clonotype came up many times. This chain connects TRBV5-1 to TRBJ2-5, with D perhaps given as TRBD1 or TRBD2 (5 bases each). CDR1 SGHRS and CDR2 YFSETQ come from the germline V gene. This CDR3 is 15 amino acids long. V shed 4 bases and J shed 4 bases, with 17 bases lying between them. CDR3 nucleotide sequence: TGCGCCAGCAGCCAACAAGGGACCCCTCCAGAGACCCAGTACTTC. It yields the protein CASSQQGTPPETQYF. The entire variable domain, with the rest obtained from reference TRBV5-1 and TRBJ2-5, is as follows: KAGVTQTPRYLIKTRGQQVTLSCSPISGHRSVSWYQQTPGQGLQFLFEYFSETQRNKGNFPGRFSGRQFSNSRSEMNVSTLELGDSALYLCASSQQGTPPETQYFGPGTRLLVL.

There are many counts of this clonotype. This chain links TRBV10-3 with TRBJ2-5; D is unclear. There are 15 residues in the CDR3. The germline CDR1 and CDR2 sequences are ENHRY and SYGVKD. The V and J ends lost 2 bases and 1 base respectively, with 11 bases between them. For the CDR3, the DNA is TGTGCCATCAGTGAGGCAAAGACCATCCAAGAGACCCAGTACTTC. It yields the protein CAISEAKTIQETQYF.

This clonotype was recorded at least ten times. The chain links TRBV5-4 to TRBJ1-2; 8 bases agree with TRBD1. CDR1 and CDR2 (germline): SGHNT, YYREEE (reference sequence). V lost 6 bases to trimming and J lost 9 bases; unmatched junction nucleotides: 10. The CDR3 runs to 13 residues. The CDR3 DNA is TGTGCCAGCAATCGGCAGGGGGCCCCGAGCTACACCTTC. Protein sequence: CASNRQGAPSYTF.

This clonotype occurred many times. The CDR3 protein is CSKRAGDGTDTQYF. The CDR3 bases are TGCAGTAAAAGAGCGGGAGATGGAACAGATACGCAGTATTTT. V usage is TRBV20-1 and J usage is TRBJ2-3, with 8 bases lining up with TRBD2. Germline V gene sequence: CDR1 DFQATT, CDR2 SNEGSKA (reference sequence). V trimming: 8 bases; J trimming: 3 bases; junction bases outside the gene matches: 10. The CDR3 has 14 amino acids.

At least ten counts were recorded for this clonotype. V usage is TRBV4-1 and J usage is TRBJ1-5, with D uncertain. The germline V and J ends were trimmed by 4 bases and 7 bases, with 11 bases remaining between them. The CDR3 sequence is 13 residues long. From germline, CDR1 is MGHRA and CDR2 YSYEKL. The CDR3 nucleotides read TGCGCCAGCAGCCGAGGACCCGGCCAGCCCCAGCATTTT. Its translation: CASSRGPGQPQHF.

About this clonotype: A much larger clone lies a single base off, so this may be a read error. This chain connects TRBV14 to TRBJ2-7, with TRBD2 identical over 11 bases. The germline gives CDR1 SGHDN, CDR2 FVKESK. CDR3 length equals 17 residues. The CDR3 here is CTSSQDLAGGLKYEQYF. CDR3 in DNA: TGTACCAGCAGCCAAGATTTAGCGGGGGGGCTGAAATACGAGCAGTACTTC.

This clonotype was seen a handful of times. The chain combines TRBV27 with TRBJ1-6, with 8 positions matching TRBD1. CDR3 size: 14 residues. V dropped 6 bases and J dropped 9; count of bases not matched to a gene: 7. In germline, CDR1 is MNHEY, CDR2 SMNVEV (reference sequence). CDR3 sequence (DNA): TGTGCCAGCAGCGACAGGGGTATTTCTTCACCCCTCCACTTT. This encodes CASSDRGISSPLHF.